Listed here is a single T cell receptor beta chain. The antigen is unknown. The data were taken from a study of lymphopenia after photon versus proton radiotherapy. Findings of the study overall: In patients who died, overall survival fell as post-nadir TCR diversity dropped more. Only patients who died were analyzed for survival; proton advantage is unproven. After the lymphocyte nadir, photon-treated repertoires showed oligoclonal expansion, especially of CD8+ Temra cells. Proton therapy kept repertoires fairly stable, unlike photons, which gained effector/memory cells.

The junction had 12 bases not matched to a gene; V was cut back by 3 bases and J by 2 bases. Germline V gene lookup returns CDR1 MNHEY and CDR2 SMNVEV (reference sequence). This CDR3 has 18 residues. Assay used: immunoSEQ multiplex PCR; TCRdb lists only in-frame clones, some missing. This sample yields 37,000 or so clones, of which about 84% are seen a single time; under 3% belongs to the top ten. The V and J genes are TRBV27 and TRBJ2-3; 9 bases map to TRBD2. The source of this sequence is a man aged 45-65 years with gastric cancer. Source: peripheral blood, taken from a patient treated with photon-based radiotherapy. CDR3 DNA: TGTGCCAGCAGTTTCCTCCCGGGGCTAGCGGGAACCACAGATACGCAGTATTTT. This translates into CASSFLPGLAGTTDTQYF.